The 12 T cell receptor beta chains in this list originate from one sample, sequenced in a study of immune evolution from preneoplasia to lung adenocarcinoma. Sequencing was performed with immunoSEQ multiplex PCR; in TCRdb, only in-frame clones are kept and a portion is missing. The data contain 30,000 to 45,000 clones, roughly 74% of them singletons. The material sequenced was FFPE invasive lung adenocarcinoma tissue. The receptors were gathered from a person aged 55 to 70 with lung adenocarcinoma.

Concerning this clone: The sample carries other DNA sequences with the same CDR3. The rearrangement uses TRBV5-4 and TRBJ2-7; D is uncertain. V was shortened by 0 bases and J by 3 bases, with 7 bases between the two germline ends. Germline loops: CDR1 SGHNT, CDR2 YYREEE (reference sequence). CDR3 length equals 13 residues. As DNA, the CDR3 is TGTGCCAGCAGCTTGGACAGAGTCTACGAGCAGTACTTC. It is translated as CASSLDRVYEQYF. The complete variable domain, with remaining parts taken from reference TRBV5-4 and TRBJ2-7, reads ETGVTQSPTHLIKTRGQQVTLRCSSQSGHNTVSWYQQALGQGPQFIFQYYREEENGRGNFPPRFSGLQFPNYSSELNVNALELDDSALYLCASSLDRVYEQYFGPGTRLTVT.

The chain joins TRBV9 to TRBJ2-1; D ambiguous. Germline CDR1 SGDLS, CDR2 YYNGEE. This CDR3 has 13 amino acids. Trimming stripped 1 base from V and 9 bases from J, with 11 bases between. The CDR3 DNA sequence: TGTGCCAGCAGCGTAACCCAGAACGTTGAGCAGTTCTTC. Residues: CASSVTQNVEQFF. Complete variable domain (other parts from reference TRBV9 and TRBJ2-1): DSGVTQTPKHLITATGQRVTLRCSPRSGDLSVYWYQQSLDQGLQFLIQYYNGEERAKGNILERFSAQQFPDLHSELNLSSLELGDSALYFCASSVTQNVEQFFGPGTRLTVL.

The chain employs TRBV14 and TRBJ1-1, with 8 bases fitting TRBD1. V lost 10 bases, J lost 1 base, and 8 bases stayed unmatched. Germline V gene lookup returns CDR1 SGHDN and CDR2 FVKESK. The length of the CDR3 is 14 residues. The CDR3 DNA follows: TGTGCCACACGAACCGGGACAGGGAACACTGAAGCTTTCTTT. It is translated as CATRTGTGNTEAFF.

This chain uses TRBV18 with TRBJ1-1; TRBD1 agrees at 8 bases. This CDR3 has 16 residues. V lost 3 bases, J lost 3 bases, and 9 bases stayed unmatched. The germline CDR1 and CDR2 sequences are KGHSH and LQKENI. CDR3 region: CASSPFQGAGDTEAFF. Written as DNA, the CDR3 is TGTGCCAGCTCACCCTTCCAGGGGGCTGGAGACACTGAAGCTTTCTTT.

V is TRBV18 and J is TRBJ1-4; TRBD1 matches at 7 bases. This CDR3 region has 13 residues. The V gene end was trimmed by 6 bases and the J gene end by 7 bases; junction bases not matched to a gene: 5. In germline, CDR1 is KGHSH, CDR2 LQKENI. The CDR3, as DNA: TGTGCCAGCTCGAGGGACAGAAGTGAAAAACTGTTTTTT. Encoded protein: CASSRDRSEKLFF.

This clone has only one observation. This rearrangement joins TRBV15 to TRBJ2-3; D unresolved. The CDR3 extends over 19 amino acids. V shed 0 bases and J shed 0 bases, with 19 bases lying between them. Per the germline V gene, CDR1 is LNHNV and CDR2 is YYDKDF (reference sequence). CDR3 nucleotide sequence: TGTGCCACCAGCAGAGAGGATGGGGTCCGGTCCACTAGCACAGATACGCAGTATTTT. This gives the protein CATSREDGVRSTSTDTQYF.

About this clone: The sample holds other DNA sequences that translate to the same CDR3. This chain's CDR3 is CASSLRQGHQPQHF. The CDR3 DNA sequence: TGTGCCAGTAGTCTGAGACAGGGGCATCAGCCCCAGCATTTT. The V call is TRBV19, the J call TRBJ1-5, with 8 nucleotides matching TRBD1. The CDR3 runs to 14 residues. Germline V gene lookup returns CDR1 LNHDA and CDR2 SQIVND (reference sequence). V dropped 5 bases and J dropped 5; count of bases not matched to a gene: 5.

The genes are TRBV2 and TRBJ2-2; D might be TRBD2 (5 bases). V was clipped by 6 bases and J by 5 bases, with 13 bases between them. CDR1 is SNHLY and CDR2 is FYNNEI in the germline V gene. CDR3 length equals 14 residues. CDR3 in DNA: TGTGCCAGCAGCCGGGAACTGGGGACCGGGGAGCTGTTTTTT. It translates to CASSRELGTGELFF.

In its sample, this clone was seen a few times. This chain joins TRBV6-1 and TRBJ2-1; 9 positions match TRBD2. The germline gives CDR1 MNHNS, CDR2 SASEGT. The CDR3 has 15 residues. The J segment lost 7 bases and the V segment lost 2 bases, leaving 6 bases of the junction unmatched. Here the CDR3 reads CASSERLAEGNEQFF. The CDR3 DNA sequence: TGTGCCAGCAGTGAACGACTAGCGGAAGGGAATGAGCAGTTCTTC.

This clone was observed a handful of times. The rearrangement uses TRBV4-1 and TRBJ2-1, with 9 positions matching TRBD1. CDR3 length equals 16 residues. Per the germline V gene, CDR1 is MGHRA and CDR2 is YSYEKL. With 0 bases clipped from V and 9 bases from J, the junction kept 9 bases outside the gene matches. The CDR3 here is CASSQDSGTGRGEQFF. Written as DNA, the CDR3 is TGCGCCAGCAGCCAAGATTCGGGGACAGGGCGAGGTGAGCAGTTCTTC.

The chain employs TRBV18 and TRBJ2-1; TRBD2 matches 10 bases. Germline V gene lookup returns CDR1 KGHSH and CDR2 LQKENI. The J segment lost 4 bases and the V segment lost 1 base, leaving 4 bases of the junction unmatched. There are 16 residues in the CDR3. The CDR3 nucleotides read TGTGCCAGCTCACCACTTACTAGCGGGATTTACAATGAGCAGTTCTTC. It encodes CASSPLTSGIYNEQFF.

This CDR3 is CASSVGVAGGEQFF. CDR3 DNA sequence: TGTGCCAGCAGCGTGGGGGTGGCGGGAGGTGAGCAGTTCTTC. The V gene is TRBV9, the J gene TRBJ2-1, with 8 positions matching TRBD2. The CDR3 length is 14 residues. CDR1 is SGDLS and CDR2 is YYNGEE in the germline V gene. The junction had 7 bases not matched to a gene; V was cut back by 2 bases and J by 9 bases.